The entry below gives a single T cell receptor beta chain sequence along with its context. This specimen comes from a study of T cell responses to AZD1222 COVID-19 vaccine. The assay was immunoSEQ multiplex PCR, and TCRdb's table has in-frame clones only and misses some. The table records around 100,000 clones, over 70% of them present only once. The J segment lost 7 bases and the V segment lost 4 bases, leaving 5 bases of the junction unmatched. CDR3 length equals 15 residues. The V gene's germline CDR1 is KGHDR and CDR2 SFDVKD. The receptor's source is an adult in good health. The source material was peripheral blood, sampled on day 0 of AZD1222 vaccination. V and J are TRBV24-1 and TRBJ2-1, with 11 nucleotides matching TRBD1. The CDR3 here is CATSDRDRGSNEQFF. The CDR3 nucleotides read TGTGCCACCAGTGACCGGGACAGGGGGTCTAATGAGCAGTTCTTC.